The 31 T cell receptor beta chains below all came from one sample that was sequenced in a study of blood T cell repertoires in COVID-19. Libraries were prepared by immunoSEQ multiplex PCR; TCRdb keeps only in-frame clonotypes and omits some of them. The sample carries hundreds of thousands of clones, more than 75% recorded once. Sequencing was performed on peripheral blood. The origin of the receptors is a woman aged 45-59 years with COVID-19, enrolled during active disease.

The chain couples TRBV4-2 to TRBJ1-1, with TRBD1 matching 9 bases. V shed 1 base and J 10 bases; nucleotides not matched to a gene: 7. CDR1 is LGHNA, CDR2 YNFKEQ, per germline. The CDR3 is 14 residues long. DNA of the CDR3: TGTGCCAGCAGCCAAGGGGACAGGGAGTCAAGAGCTTTCTTT. Translation: CASSQGDRESRAFF.

CDR3 amino acids: CATSEGGGSSSTQYF. The CDR3 nucleotides read TGTGCCACCAGTGAGGGCGGCGGGAGTTCCTCTACGCAGTATTTT. The chain links TRBV24-1 to TRBJ2-3, with 7 bases matching TRBD2. This CDR3 has 15 residues. V was clipped by 4 bases and J by 8 bases; unmatched bases: 11. Germline V gene sequence: CDR1 KGHDR, CDR2 SFDVKD.

V is TRBV4-2 and J is TRBJ1-2; perhaps TRBD1 as D (5 bases). Per germline, CDR1 LGHNA and CDR2 YNFKEQ. V was shortened by 4 bases and J by 3 bases, with 18 bases between the two germline ends. The CDR3 spans 16 residues. This CDR3 reads CASSRPRGNLDYGYTF. CDR3 nucleotide sequence: TGTGCCAGCAGCCGGCCCCGGGGGAATCTGGACTATGGCTACACCTTC.

The chain joins TRBV5-6 to TRBJ1-5; tentatively, D is TRBD1 (6 bases). The CDR3 runs 15 residues. V lost 4 bases, J lost 2 bases, and 13 bases lay in between. Germline CDR1 SGHDT, CDR2 YYEEEE. CDR3 DNA sequence: TGTGCCAGCAGCCGAGGGGGAGAGGGCAATCAGCCCCAGCATTTT. Protein product: CASSRGGEGNQPQHF.

The chain has TRBV30 and TRBJ2-3; tentative D call: TRBD2 (5 bases). Trimming left V 0 bases short and J 3 bases short, with 16 bases between. Looked up from germline, CDR1 is GTSNPN and CDR2 is SVGIG (reference sequence). CDR3 size: 16 residues. CDR3 loop: CAWSVDWAGGTDTQYF. The DNA for the CDR3 is TGTGCCTGGAGTGTAGATTGGGCAGGAGGTACAGATACGCAGTATTTT.

This clone has a single count. This chain connects TRBV6-5 to TRBJ1-2; maybe TRBD1 (6 bases). Germline lookup yields CDR1 MNHEY and CDR2 SVGAGI. The ends were cut back, 6 bases at V and 8 bases at J, with 19 bases in the middle. The CDR3 extends over 14 amino acids. For the CDR3, the DNA is TGTGCCAGCAGACCCCTTACAGGGACGGGAGGCTACACCTTC. It encodes CASRPLTGTGGYTF.

A few counts support this clone. This chain connects TRBV19 to TRBJ1-2; possible D gene TRBD1, 6 bases. There are 15 residues in the CDR3. In germline, CDR1 is LNHDA, CDR2 SQIVND (reference sequence). Trimming took 4 bases from V and 5 from J, leaving 17 bases between them. CDR3 bases: TGTGCCAGTAGTACCACTCCAGGGGCTGGGTATGGCTACACCTTC. Translating gives CASSTTPGAGYGYTF.

The rearrangement joins TRBV5-1 to TRBJ2-1; 7 bases match TRBD2. V was pared by 1 base and J by 12 bases, with 10 bases of the junction left unmatched. The length of the CDR3 is 14 residues. Germline values: CDR1 SGHRS, CDR2 YFSETQ. This CDR3 is CASSLTHSGAAQFF. DNA of the CDR3: TGCGCCAGCAGCTTGACCCACAGCGGGGCAGCGCAGTTCTTC.

The chain has TRBV4-3 and TRBJ2-5; 10 nucleotides agree with TRBD2. CDR3 length: 18 amino acids. V was pared by 0 bases and J by 4 bases, with 11 bases of the junction left unmatched. Germline CDR1 LGHNA, CDR2 YSLEER. CDR3 residues: CASSQELNSGRAGETQYF. In DNA, the CDR3 is TGCGCCAGCAGCCAAGAATTAAACAGCGGGAGGGCCGGAGAGACCCAGTACTTC.

The chain couples TRBV15 to TRBJ1-2, with 10 bases identical to TRBD1. In germline, CDR1 is LNHNV, CDR2 YYDKDF (reference sequence). The V gene end was trimmed by 3 bases and the J gene end by 0 bases; junction bases not matched to a gene: 7. The CDR3 spans 17 residues. The CDR3 protein is CATSRGQGTITNYGYTF. CDR3 coding DNA: TGTGCCACCAGCAGGGGACAGGGGACGATAACTAACTATGGCTACACCTTC.

The chain joins TRBV7-9 to TRBJ2-6; possibly TRBD2 for D (5 bases). This CDR3 has 15 residues. The V gene lost 5 bases and the J gene lost 0 bases, with 8 bases spanning the gap. Germline loops: CDR1 SEHNR, CDR2 FQNEAQ (reference sequence). This chain's CDR3 is CASSPDYSGANVLTF. In DNA form, the CDR3 reads TGTGCCAGCAGCCCAGACTACTCTGGGGCCAACGTCCTGACTTTC.

The chain carries TRBV5-1 and TRBJ2-3, with 8 bases aligning to TRBD1. The V and J ends lost 4 bases and 3 bases, in that order; junction bases with no gene match: 7. Germline CDR1 SGHRS, CDR2 YFSETQ. CDR3 length: 15 amino acids. The CDR3 region has the DNA TGCGCCAGCAGCCAGTCTAGGACAGGGACAGATACGCAGTATTTT. It yields the protein CASSQSRTGTDTQYF.

The genes are TRBV11-2 and TRBJ2-7; weak D call: TRBD2 (7 bases). CDR1 is SGHAT and CDR2 is FQNNGV in the germline V gene. Trimming left V 4 bases short and J 2 bases short, with 18 bases between. This CDR3 spans 16 amino acids. This CDR3 is CASSSRGRGSTYEQYF. The CDR3 DNA reads as TGTGCCAGCAGCTCTAGGGGGAGGGGATCAACCTACGAGCAGTACTTC.

This clone was detected once. Other DNA sequences in the same sample also yield this CDR3. The rearrangement uses TRBV27 and TRBJ2-3, with D possibly being TRBD1 (5 bases). Trimming took off 2 bases at V and 1 base at J, with 10 bases between the two ends. The CDR3 has 15 amino acids. Germline V CDR1 and CDR2: MNHEY, SMNVEV (reference sequence). CDR3 sequence: CASSLLGVGTDTQYF. The CDR3 DNA follows: TGTGCCAGCAGTTTACTAGGGGTTGGCACAGATACGCAGTATTTT.

The genes are TRBV10-3 and TRBJ2-7; D possibly corresponds to TRBD2 (5 bases). The V gene's germline CDR1 is ENHRY and CDR2 SYGVKD. The CDR3 has 14 residues. V lost 5 bases to trimming and J lost 7 bases, with 18 bases between them. CDR3: CAISPSPRSGEQYF. The CDR3 DNA is TGTGCCATCAGTCCCTCTCCCCGCTCGGGGGAGCAGTACTTC.

This clone came up once. DNA for the CDR3: TGTGCCACCAGTGATGGGGGGACAGGGGGCGAGACCCAGTACTTC. This encodes CATSDGGTGGETQYF. The chain links TRBV24-1 to TRBJ2-5; TRBD1 matches 12 bases. The CDR3 covers 15 residues. The V segment lost 3 bases and the J segment 5 bases; nucleotides outside the gene matches: 3. In germline, CDR1 is KGHDR, CDR2 SFDVKD.

The CDR3 sequence: CASSRGVAELFF. CDR3 bases: TGTGCCAGCAGTCGGGGGGTGGCGGAGCTGTTTTTT. The V and J genes are TRBV6-2 or TRBV6-3 and TRBJ2-2, with TRBD2 matching 7 bases. With 5 bases clipped from V and 10 bases from J, the junction kept 4 bases outside the gene matches. This CDR3 has 12 amino acids. Germline V gene sequence: CDR1 MNHEY, CDR2 SVGEGT.

The chain uses TRBV21-1 and TRBJ1-3; the table's TRBD1 call for D was not verified on the DNA. TRBV21-1 has pseudogene status. The CDR3 is 19 residues long. CDR3 nucleotide sequence: TGTGCCAGCAGCAAAGGTAGCAGGGGAAGGGCTTGCTCTGGAAACACCATATATTTT. Its translation: CASSKGSRGRACSGNTIYF.

This clone has just one count. This chain uses TRBV19 with TRBJ2-3; 9 nucleotides match TRBD2. There are 20 residues in the CDR3. Germline V gene sequence: CDR1 LNHDA, CDR2 SQIVND (reference sequence). The trim removed 0 bases at V and 0 bases at J, leaving 13 bases unmatched. CDR3 amino acids: CASSIDLGFASGASTDTQYF. DNA of the CDR3: TGTGCCAGTAGTATAGATTTAGGGTTCGCTAGCGGGGCTAGCACAGATACGCAGTATTTT.

This chain links TRBV14 with TRBJ2-1; 8 bases are a match to TRBD2. Germline values: CDR1 SGHDN, CDR2 FVKESK. The junction had 20 bases not matched to a gene; V was cut back by 1 base and J by 12 bases. This CDR3 is built from 18 residues. The CDR3 DNA follows: TGTGCCAGCAGCCAAGGACGTTTAAGAGCGGGAGACCCCCGGGTGCAGTTCTTC. Its protein is CASSQGRLRAGDPRVQFF.

V gene TRBV5-1 combines with J gene TRBJ2-7, with 7 bases lining up with TRBD2. The CDR3 consists of 12 residues. Germline assignment: CDR1 SGHRS and CDR2 YFSETQ. The trim removed 2 bases at V and 6 bases at J, leaving 2 bases unmatched. The CDR3 coding sequence is TGCGCCAGCAGCTTCACGGGGGGCGAGCAGTACTTC. This codes for CASSFTGGEQYF.

For this clone: A read error may be the cause here, since a much bigger clone is one base away. The rearrangement joins TRBV9 to TRBJ2-2; D might be TRBD2 (5 bases). CDR1 and CDR2 from the germline V gene are SGDLS and YYNGEE. This CDR3 has 15 amino acids. DNA of the CDR3: TGTGCCAGCAGCGTATTTGCTAGCCACACCGGGAAGCTGTTTTTT. It specifies CASSVFASHTGKLFF.

The CDR3 is CASSIRDRVYTF. The CDR3 DNA sequence: TGTGCCAGCAGTATCCGGGACAGGGTTTACACCTTC. This chain connects TRBV2 to TRBJ1-2, with 9 bases fitting TRBD1. Germline assignment: CDR1 SNHLY and CDR2 FYNNEI. The junction had 6 bases not matched to a gene; V was cut back by 5 bases and J by 11 bases. The CDR3 runs 12 residues.

The J gene is TRBJ2-1, the V gene TRBV18; D gene ambiguous. In germline, CDR1 is KGHSH, CDR2 LQKENI. The CDR3 consists of 15 residues. V lost 3 bases to trimming and J lost 0 bases, with 9 bases between them. CDR3 sequence reads: CASSPLSASYNEQFF. CDR3 sequence (DNA): TGTGCCAGCTCACCCTTAAGCGCCTCCTACAATGAGCAGTTCTTC.

This chain uses TRBV5-5 with TRBJ1-2; weak D call: TRBD1 (5 bases). CDR1 and CDR2 from the germline V gene are SGHKS and YYEKEE (reference sequence). This CDR3 spans 16 amino acids. V lost 0 bases and J 1 base, leaving 13 bases between the germline ends. CDR3 amino acids: CASSLAAGYGNYGYTF. The CDR3 coding sequence is TGTGCCAGCAGCTTGGCTGCAGGGTACGGTAACTATGGCTACACCTTC.

CDR3 bases: TGTGCCAGCACTGCCGGGACTAGCGGGCGGGAGACCCAGTACTTC. It is translated as CASTAGTSGRETQYF. J is TRBJ2-5 and V is TRBV9; TRBD2 matches at 12 bases. Looked up from germline, CDR1 is SGDLS and CDR2 is YYNGEE. The CDR3 is made up of 15 amino acids. Trimming took 6 bases from V and 5 from J; bases not matched to a gene: 8.

A note on this clone: The germline gene is not matched at one end of the junction; a read error may be the cause. Other DNA variants within this sample encode the same CDR3. The CDR3 loop reads CASRLIGSPGELFF. CDR3 nucleotide sequence: TGCGCCAGCAGATTAATCGGGAGTCCCGGGGAGCTGTTTTTT. This chain connects TRBV13 to TRBJ2-2, with D perhaps matching TRBD2 (6 bases). The CDR3 covers 14 residues. The germline V gene encodes CDR1 PRHDT and CDR2 FYEKMQ (reference sequence). Drawing the rest from reference TRBV13 and TRBJ2-2, the complete variable domain is AAGVIQSPRHLIKEKRETATLKCYPIPRHDTVYWYQQGPGQDPQFLISFYEKMQSDKGSIPDRFSAQQFSDYHSELNMSSLELGDSALYFCASRLIGSPGELFFGEGSRLTVL.

The chain couples TRBV4-3 to TRBJ2-3, with TRBD2 matching 10 bases. V trimming: 3 bases; J trimming: 2 bases; junction bases outside the gene matches: 5. There are 16 residues in the CDR3. From germline, CDR1 is LGHNA and CDR2 YSLEER. The CDR3 sequence: CASSHSLAGDTDTQYF. The CDR3, as DNA: TGCGCCAGCAGCCACTCCCTAGCGGGAGACACAGATACGCAGTATTTT.

The chain joins TRBV4-1 to TRBJ2-2; possible D gene TRBD2, 6 bases. Germline CDR1 MGHRA, CDR2 YSYEKL. V was cut by 2 bases and J by 5 bases, with 18 bases left in between. This CDR3 contains 17 residues. CDR3: CASSQSNFGTFTGELFF. CDR3 bases: TGCGCCAGCAGCCAATCGAACTTTGGGACTTTTACCGGGGAGCTGTTTTTT.

This clone was detected only once. The V and J genes are TRBV5-1 and TRBJ2-3; 7 bases map to TRBD1. CDR3 length: 14 amino acids. Losses at the gene ends were 4 bases for V and 2 bases for J; bases not matched to a gene: 4. CDR1 SGHRS and CDR2 YFSETQ come from the germline V gene. The CDR3 loop is CASSMGTATDTQYF. CDR3 in DNA: TGCGCCAGCAGCATGGGGACAGCCACAGATACGCAGTATTTT. The full variable domain, its missing parts supplied by reference TRBV5-1 and TRBJ2-3, is KAGVTQTPRYLIKTRGQQVTLSCSPISGHRSVSWYQQTPGQGLQFLFEYFSETQRNKGNFPGRFSGRQFSNSRSEMNVSTLELGDSALYLCASSMGTATDTQYFGPGTRLTVL.

This rearrangement joins TRBV9 to TRBJ1-1; D may be TRBD1 (6 bases). Trimming took 5 bases from V and 5 from J, leaving 16 bases between them. Per germline, CDR1 SGDLS and CDR2 YYNGEE. This CDR3 has 14 amino acids. CDR3 region: CASSGFRGNTEAFF. DNA for the CDR3: TGTGCCAGCAGTGGGTTCAGGGGCAATACTGAAGCTTTCTTT.